One and the same sample provided the 28 T cell receptor beta chains below, sequenced in a study of blood T cells in healthy people across ages. Alongside a J-beta primer mix, a sample-barcoded 5' primer served in a second PCR lasting about 6 to 11 cycles. Each CDR3 protein gets one entry after TCRdb re-called the 5' RACE reads with MiXCR. The sample yields roughly 730,000 distinct CDR3 sequences, approximately 53% seen once. The sample comprised blood. These receptor sequences come from a man between 35 and 55 years old in good health.

This sequence joins TRBV5-1 and TRBJ1-1; D may be TRBD1 (6 bases). Trimming took 2 bases from V and 0 from J, leaving 8 bases between them. Germline lookup yields CDR1 SGHRS and CDR2 YFSETQ. The CDR3 has 14 amino acids. CDR3 sequence reads: CASSFRDMNTEAFF. CDR3 nucleotides: TGCGCCAGCAGCTTCAGGGACATGAACACTGAAGCTTTCTTT.

This clonotype showed up just a few times. CDR3 loop: CASSLYGDRGPTDTQYF. Here the CDR3 DNA reads TGTGCCAGCAGTTTATATGGCGACCGGGGGCCCACAGATACGCAGTATTTT. This chain links TRBV28 with TRBJ2-3; possibly TRBD1 or TRBD2 for D (6 bases each). Per germline, CDR1 MDHEN and CDR2 SYDVKM. Trimming pared 1 base from V and 2 bases from J, leaving 16 bases between. CDR3 length: 17 amino acids.

V and J are TRBV5-1 and TRBJ1-2; D is ambiguous. The CDR3 runs 13 residues. The ends were cut back, 0 bases at V and 8 bases at J, with 11 bases in the middle. Germline assignment: CDR1 SGHRS and CDR2 YFSETQ. The CDR3 DNA reads as TGCGCCAGCAGCTTGGAACCTTTGGGGGGCTACACCTTC. Amino acid sequence: CASSLEPLGGYTF.

This clonotype came up once. This chain uses TRBV7-9 with TRBJ1-1; TRBD1 might be the D (6 bases). The V and J ends lost 3 bases and 10 bases respectively, with 15 bases between them. Germline V lookup: CDR1 SEHNR, CDR2 FQNEAQ (reference sequence). The CDR3 has 13 amino acids. The CDR3 spells CASSFRRGESAFF. Here the CDR3 DNA reads TGTGCCAGCAGCTTTAGGAGGGGGGAGTCAGCTTTCTTT.

J is TRBJ2-1 and V is TRBV5-1; no clear D gene. This CDR3 region has 14 residues. Germline CDR1 is SGHRS and CDR2 is YFSETQ. V was cut by 0 bases and J by 8 bases, with 12 bases left in between. This CDR3 is CASSLGELVHEQFF. The CDR3, as DNA: TGCGCCAGCAGCTTGGGAGAGCTAGTCCATGAGCAGTTCTTC.

This clonotype was seen a few times. This sequence joins TRBV12-3 or TRBV12-4 and TRBJ1-1; D not certain. Trimming took 5 bases from V and 1 from J, leaving 8 bases between them. This CDR3 has 13 residues. The CDR3 sequence is CASSLFGNTEAFF. The CDR3 nucleotides read TGTGCCAGCAGTCTCTTCGGGAACACTGAAGCTTTCTTT.

The gene calls are TRBV20-1 and TRBJ2-1, with D maybe TRBD2 (5 bases). Trimming pared 3 bases from V and 5 bases from J, leaving 17 bases between. Germline CDR1 and CDR2: DFQATT and SNEGSKA (reference sequence). The CDR3 is made up of 15 amino acids. CDR3 amino acids: CSARTLAQSNNEQFF. The CDR3 DNA is TGCAGTGCTAGGACCCTAGCTCAAAGTAACAATGAGCAGTTCTTC.

This chain joins TRBV7-8 and TRBJ2-4; D perhaps matches TRBD1 (6 bases). The DNA matches TRBJ2-7 better at its end, which makes the J call doubtful. The germline gives CDR1 SGHVS, CDR2 FQNEAQ. This CDR3 spans 20 amino acids. The CDR3: CASSPRSLWKETGLIYEQYF. The CDR3 DNA reads as TGTGCCAGCAGCCCCCGGAGTCTGTGGAAAGAGACAGGTCTCATCTACGAGCAGTACTTC.

This chain connects TRBV27 to TRBJ2-5, with 10 bases matching TRBD2. Per the germline V gene, CDR1 is MNHEY and CDR2 is SMNVEV (reference sequence). The CDR3 contains 16 residues. J gave up 11 bases and V 3 bases, and 15 bases lay outside the gene matches. In nucleotides, the CDR3 is TGTGCCAGCAGTTTCAATAGCGGGAGGCTTACCAATGAGCAGTACTTC. Translation: CASSFNSGRLTNEQYF.

This sequence joins TRBV4-2 and TRBJ1-1; D is perhaps TRBD1 (6 bases). The CDR3 sequence is 15 residues long. Germline V CDR1 and CDR2: LGHNA, YNFKEQ. V gave up 6 bases and J gave up 2 bases, with 16 bases separating them. As DNA, the CDR3 is TGTGCCAGCAGAGGACGGACAGCTCAAAACACTGAAGCTTTCTTT. Its translation: CASRGRTAQNTEAFF.

The chain couples TRBV5-5 to TRBJ2-5; no definite D call. The V gene's germline CDR1 is SGHKS and CDR2 YYEKEE (reference sequence). Between the trimmed V and J ends, which lost 0 bases and 1 base, there was a span of 13 bases. The CDR3 has 16 residues. The CDR3 loop reads CASSLDPRSSQETQYF. The CDR3 DNA is TGTGCCAGCAGCTTGGACCCTAGGTCAAGCCAAGAGACCCAGTACTTC.

The CDR3 is CASSGGMAPVDEQFF. In DNA form, the CDR3 reads TGTGCCAGCAGTGGAGGGATGGCTCCGGTGGATGAGCAGTTCTTC. This sequence joins TRBV27 and TRBJ2-1; possible D gene TRBD2, 6 bases. V lost 5 bases, J lost 8 bases, and 19 bases lay in between. The CDR3 totals 15 residues. Germline CDR1 is MNHEY and CDR2 is SMNVEV (reference sequence).

This clonotype has just a few counts. V is TRBV18 and J is TRBJ2-5; D tentatively fits TRBD1 or TRBD2 (5 bases each). CDR3 size: 15 residues. Trimming stripped 1 base from V and 11 bases from J, with 20 bases between. In germline, CDR1 is KGHSH, CDR2 LQKENI. CDR3 sequence reads: CASSPLETAREGQYF. The CDR3, as DNA: TGTGCCAGCTCACCACTCGAGACAGCCCGTGAGGGGCAGTACTTC.

To note about this clonotype: A read error may account for a junction end that differs from germline. The chain is built from TRBV7-3 and TRBJ2-1, with TRBD2 matching 15 bases. The germline V gene encodes CDR1 SGHTA and CDR2 FQGTGA. The CDR3 has 18 amino acids. CDR3 region: CASSFGLAGGPSYNERYF. CDR3 in DNA: TGTGCCAGCAGCTTCGGACTAGCGGGGGGGCCTAGCTACAATGAGCGGTACTTC.

V and J are TRBV5-6 and TRBJ2-1, with TRBD2 matching over 10 bases. Germline V lookup: CDR1 SGHDT, CDR2 YYEEEE. This CDR3 comprises 16 residues. V lost 4 bases and J lost 8; bases outside the gene matches: 12. CDR3 sequence: CASSPPSGRSIDEQFF. The DNA for the CDR3 is TGTGCCAGCAGCCCCCCTAGCGGGAGAAGTATAGATGAGCAGTTCTTC. The full variable domain, rest sourced from reference TRBV5-6 and TRBJ2-1, is DAGVTQSPTHLIKTRGQQVTLRCSPKSGHDTVSWYQQALGQGPQFIFQYYEEEERQRGNFPDRFSGHQFPNYSSELNVNALLLGDSALYLCASSPPSGRSIDEQFFGPGTRLTVL.

The chain joins TRBV12-3 or TRBV12-4 to TRBJ2-1; D remains unclear. The CDR3 loop spans 13 amino acids. With 2 bases removed from V and 13 bases from J, the gap between germline ends came to 15 bases. CDR3 DNA sequence: TGTGCCAGCAGTTTAAACAGTATAGAGACCCAGTTCTTC. Encoded protein: CASSLNSIETQFF.

In the case of this clonotype: One junction end does not reproduce the germline sequence, and a read error may be involved. The genes are TRBV20-1 and TRBJ2-1; 9 bases are shared with TRBD2. CDR3 length equals 16 residues. Germline V CDR1 and CDR2: DFQATT, SNEGSKA (reference sequence). For the CDR3, the DNA is TGCAGTACTAGCGCCTATAGCGGGGGCCTGGGCAATGAGCAGTTCTTC. As protein: CSTSAYSGGLGNEQFF.

The V and J genes are TRBV7-9 and TRBJ2-5; TRBD1 agrees at 10 bases. Germline CDR1 is SEHNR and CDR2 is FQNEAQ (reference sequence). The CDR3 has 15 amino acids. The V gene end was trimmed by 8 bases and the J gene end by 3 bases; junction bases not matched to a gene: 9. CDR3 in DNA: TGTGCCAGCGGCTCGAAAGGGACAGGGGAAGAGACCCAGTACTTC. Residues: CASGSKGTGEETQYF.

CDR3 region: CASSLDSEVNEKLFF. The CDR3 bases are TGCGCCAGCAGCTTGGATTCAGAAGTTAATGAAAAACTGTTTTTT. The rearrangement uses TRBV5-1 and TRBJ1-4; D is unresolved. V lost 0 bases and J 4 bases, leaving 10 bases between the germline ends. Germline V CDR1 and CDR2: SGHRS, YFSETQ. The CDR3 length is 15 residues.

This clonotype was counted between two and nine times. V usage is TRBV20-1 and J usage is TRBJ1-5; D is possibly TRBD1 (5 bases). Germline V gene sequence: CDR1 DFQATT, CDR2 SNEGSKA (reference sequence). The V and J ends lost 3 bases and 5 bases respectively, with 11 bases between them. This CDR3 comprises 13 residues. CDR3 loop: CSASDSRDQPQHF. For the CDR3, the DNA is TGCAGTGCTAGTGACAGCAGAGATCAGCCCCAGCATTTT.

The chain has TRBV27 and TRBJ2-1; D is possibly TRBD1 (6 bases). V lost 6 bases, J lost 0 bases, and 12 bases lay in between. This CDR3 region has 15 residues. The germline V gene encodes CDR1 MNHEY and CDR2 SMNVEV (reference sequence). The CDR3 DNA follows: TGTGCCAGCAGCCTTGACAGGCCCTCCTACAATGAGCAGTTCTTC. This gives the protein CASSLDRPSYNEQFF.

This chain connects TRBV14 to TRBJ2-4; possibly TRBD2 for D (6 bases). CDR1 SGHDN and CDR2 FVKESK come from the germline V gene. With 4 bases removed from V and 0 bases from J, the gap between germline ends came to 13 bases. The CDR3 is 16 amino acids. CDR3 sequence: CASSPSRGLAKNIQYF. CDR3 DNA sequence: TGTGCCAGCAGCCCATCAAGGGGACTAGCCAAAAACATTCAGTACTTC.

The CDR3 is CASSLYNSPLHF. The DNA for the CDR3 is TGTGCCAGCAGCCTCTATAATTCACCCCTCCACTTT. The rearrangement links TRBV25-1 to TRBJ1-6; D remains unclear. The germline V gene encodes CDR1 MGHDK and CDR2 SYGVNS. The CDR3 length is 12 residues. V was trimmed by 6 bases and J by 3 bases, leaving 3 bases between them.

This clonotype was observed a few times. This chain uses TRBV25-1 with TRBJ2-1; unclear D gene. This CDR3 has 12 amino acids. Germline V gene data show CDR1 as MGHDK and CDR2 as SYGVNS. In DNA form, the CDR3 reads TGTGCTTCGGGTTTCTCCTACAATGAGCAGTTCTTC. Residues: CASGFSYNEQFF.

The chain's CDR3 is CSVANTAGLYF. The CDR3 region has the DNA TGCAGCGTTGCTAACACGGCAGGTTTGTACTTC. V usage is TRBV29-1 and J usage is TRBJ2-7; no clear D gene. This CDR3 spans 11 amino acids. V lost 4 bases, J lost 12 bases, and 16 bases lay in between. Per the germline V gene, CDR1 is SQVTM and CDR2 is ANQGSEA.

The chain joins TRBV11-2 to TRBJ1-2, with D unclear. There are 11 residues in the CDR3. Germline CDR1 reads SGHAT; CDR2 reads FQNNGV. V gave up 4 bases and J gave up 11 bases, with 11 bases separating them. The CDR3 bases are TGTGCCAGCAGCTCCGGGGTGGAGTACACCTTC. Translated, it gives CASSSGVEYTF.

This rearrangement joins TRBV29-1 to TRBJ1-4; TRBD1 matches 8 bases. Germline-derived CDR1 and CDR2 are SQVTM and ANQGSEA. The ends lost 0 bases at V and 6 bases at J; junction bases unmatched: 6. This CDR3 spans 15 amino acids. CDR3 sequence reads: CSVEDWGTGYEKLFF. The CDR3 region has the DNA TGCAGCGTTGAAGACTGGGGGACAGGCTATGAAAAACTGTTTTTT.

The chain combines TRBV9 with TRBJ2-5, with TRBD2 matching 9 bases. CDR3 length equals 16 residues. The V segment lost 0 bases and the J segment 5 bases; nucleotides outside the gene matches: 8. Germline loops: CDR1 SGDLS, CDR2 YYNGEE. DNA of the CDR3: TGTGCCAGCAGCGTAGGAGGTAGCGGGAGAGGGGAGACCCAGTACTTC. Translation gives CASSVGGSGRGETQYF.